This TCR beta chain is drawn from a study of early T cells in non-severe SARS-CoV-2 infection. This CDR3 is built from 15 residues. Losses at the gene ends were 3 bases for V and 5 bases for J; bases not matched to a gene: 10. Germline V gene data show CDR1 as MNHEY and CDR2 as SMNVEV (reference sequence). This clonotype was recorded many times. The TCR library protocol attached unique molecular identifiers to the individual cDNA molecules. Each CDR3 protein gets one entry after TCRdb re-called the 5' RACE reads with MiXCR. The repertoire includes roughly 93,000 distinct CDR3 sequences, approximately 10% of them detected once, and approximately 5.3% sits in the top ten.

The genes are TRBV27 and TRBJ2-7, with 7 bases lining up with TRBD1. Sequencing was performed on whole blood. This receptor was obtained from an adult who was a healthcare worker with PCR-confirmed SARS-CoV-2 infection or an uninfected control (not recorded which). The CDR3 sequence is CASSFRTGATNEQYF. The CDR3 DNA reads TGTGCCAGCAGTTTCCGTACAGGGGCGACCAACGAGCAGTACTTC.